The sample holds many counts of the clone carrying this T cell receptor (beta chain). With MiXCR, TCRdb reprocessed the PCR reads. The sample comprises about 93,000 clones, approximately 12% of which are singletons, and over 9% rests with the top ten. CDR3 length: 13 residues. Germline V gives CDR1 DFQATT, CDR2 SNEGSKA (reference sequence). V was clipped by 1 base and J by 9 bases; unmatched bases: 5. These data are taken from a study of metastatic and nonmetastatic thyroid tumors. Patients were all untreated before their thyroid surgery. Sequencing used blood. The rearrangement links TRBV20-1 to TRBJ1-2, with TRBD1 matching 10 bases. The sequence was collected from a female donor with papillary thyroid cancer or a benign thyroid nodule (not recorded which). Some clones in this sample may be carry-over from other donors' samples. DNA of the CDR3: TGCAGTGCTAGAGGACGGGACAGGGGCCGCTACACCTTC. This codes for CSARGRDRGRYTF.